Each of the 19 T cell receptor beta chains below was sequenced from the same sample in a study of blood T cell repertoires in COVID-19. Data came from immunoSEQ multiplex PCR; TCRdb stores just in-frame clones and leaves some out. The data contain about 220,000 clones, 65% to 85% of them singletons. The material sequenced was peripheral blood. The receptors were sampled from a human donor in a cohort sampled during active COVID-19.

This sequence joins TRBV5-1 and TRBJ2-1; 8 positions match TRBD2. The germline V gene has CDR1 SGHRS and CDR2 YFSETQ. The ends lost 2 bases at V and 3 bases at J; junction bases unmatched: 7. The CDR3 extends over 16 amino acids. The CDR3 spells CASSFILAEFYNEQFF. In DNA, the CDR3 is TGCGCCAGCAGCTTTATACTAGCGGAGTTCTACAATGAGCAGTTCTTC.

The chain couples TRBV19 to TRBJ2-7; D perhaps matches TRBD1 (6 bases). The V gene's germline CDR1 is LNHDA and CDR2 SQIVND (reference sequence). Trimming pared 2 bases from V and 7 bases from J, leaving 12 bases between. This CDR3 spans 13 amino acids. The CDR3, as DNA: TGTGCCAGTAGTATACGGGACACTAAAGAGCAGTACTTC. It specifies CASSIRDTKEQYF.

The chain combines TRBV5-5 with TRBJ1-5; D is perhaps TRBD1 (5 bases). The germline V and J ends were trimmed by 0 bases and 4 bases, with 14 bases remaining between them. CDR1 and CDR2 from the germline V gene are SGHKS and YYEKEE (reference sequence). The CDR3 has 16 amino acids. CDR3 protein: CASSLAYGGVNQPQHF. CDR3 coding DNA: TGTGCCAGCAGCTTGGCCTACGGGGGAGTGAATCAGCCCCAGCATTTT.

This clone was detected only once. This rearrangement joins TRBV7-3 to TRBJ2-2; 10 positions match TRBD2. The CDR3 consists of 15 residues. The germline CDR1 and CDR2 sequences are SGHTA and FQGTGA. Trimming removed 5 bases from V and 1 base from J; junction bases left unmatched: 1. The CDR3 nucleotides read TGTGCCAGCAGCGTAGCGGGGGGGAACACCGGGGAGCTGTTTTTT. Residues: CASSVAGGNTGELFF.

V usage is TRBV12-3 or TRBV12-4 and J usage is TRBJ2-5, with D tentatively TRBD2 (6 bases). The CDR3 length is 13 residues. With 6 bases removed from V and 3 bases from J, the gap between germline ends came to 11 bases. The CDR3 DNA is TGTGCCAGCAGGCGTAGGGAGGAAGAGACCCAGTACTTC. Translation: CASRRREEETQYF.

J is TRBJ2-5 and V is TRBV7-2, with D perhaps TRBD1 (6 bases). V dropped 0 bases and J dropped 5 bases, with 13 bases sitting between them. There are 15 residues in the CDR3. Germline CDR1 and CDR2: SGHTA and FQGNSA. CDR3 DNA sequence: TGTGCCAGCAGCTTAGCGGCAGGGGATGGGGAGACCCAGTACTTC. It yields the protein CASSLAAGDGETQYF.

The chain couples TRBV19 to TRBJ2-4; 7 bases are a match to TRBD1. V lost 5 bases and J lost 6; bases outside the gene matches: 10. Germline V gives CDR1 LNHDA, CDR2 SQIVND (reference sequence). The CDR3 sequence is 15 residues long. DNA for the CDR3: TGTGCCAGTAGTGTTCCTCCGACAGGGTTAAACATTCAGTACTTC. Translating it yields CASSVPPTGLNIQYF.

This clone was recorded only once. The J gene is TRBJ1-1, the V gene TRBV18; 7 bases map to TRBD1. The CDR3 consists of 15 residues. The germline gives CDR1 KGHSH, CDR2 LQKENI. The junction had 3 bases not matched to a gene; V was cut back by 1 base and J by 1 base. Here the CDR3 DNA reads TGTGCCAGCTCACCACAAACAGGGGAGAACACTGAAGCTTTCTTT. Its translation is CASSPQTGENTEAFF.

The chain joins TRBV2 to TRBJ1-2; TRBD1 might be the D (5 bases). The CDR3 spans 14 residues. V was clipped by 2 bases and J by 7 bases, with 14 bases between them. CDR1 is SNHLY and CDR2 is FYNNEI in the germline V gene. CDR3 DNA sequence: TGTGCCAGCAGTGAACTCAGGGTGGGGCCTGGCTACACCTTC. Residues: CASSELRVGPGYTF.

The chain carries TRBV2 and TRBJ2-5, with D maybe TRBD2 (5 bases). Trimming pared 8 bases from V and 4 bases from J, leaving 20 bases between. Germline V lookup: CDR1 SNHLY, CDR2 FYNNEI. This CDR3 has 15 residues. This CDR3 reads CASHTSPTGGETQYF. The CDR3 DNA is TGTGCCAGCCATACAAGTCCCACTGGAGGAGAGACCCAGTACTTC. The full variable domain, with the rest looked up from reference TRBV2 and TRBJ2-5, is EPEVTQTPSHQVTQMGQEVILRCVPISNHLYFYWYRQILGQKVEFLVSFYNNEISEKSEIFDDQFSVERPDGSNFTLKIRSTKLEDSAMYFCASHTSPTGGETQYFGPGTRLLVL.

This chain links TRBV7-9 with TRBJ2-3, with TRBD2 matching over 9 bases. Per the germline V gene, CDR1 is SEHNR and CDR2 is FQNEAQ (reference sequence). Trimming removed 5 bases from V and 6 bases from J; junction bases left unmatched: 6. The CDR3 runs 14 residues. CDR3: CASSPSGMGDTQYF. CDR3 nucleotide sequence: TGTGCCAGCAGCCCTAGCGGGATGGGGGATACGCAGTATTTT.

In regard to this clone: One junction end disagrees with the germline gene, perhaps due to a read error. The chain uses TRBV10-1 and TRBJ2-4; 10 nucleotides match TRBD1. Germline CDR1 is WNHNN and CDR2 is SYGVQD (reference sequence). The CDR3 runs 12 residues. Here the CDR3 DNA reads TGCGCCAGCAGAAGAACCGGGACAGGGGCTAACTTC. Translated, it gives CASRRTGTGANF.

The chain couples TRBV19 to TRBJ2-7; D is perhaps TRBD1 (6 bases). The CDR3 runs to 15 residues. Germline values: CDR1 LNHDA, CDR2 SQIVND (reference sequence). V was pared by 1 base and J by 4 bases, with 14 bases between. The CDR3 here is CASSIGWTAKYEQYF. CDR3 DNA sequence: TGTGCCAGTAGTATAGGGTGGACAGCTAAGTACGAGCAGTACTTC.

This clone was observed many times. This rearrangement joins TRBV5-1 to TRBJ1-6; 7 bases line up with TRBD1. This CDR3 is built from 14 residues. Germline loops: CDR1 SGHRS, CDR2 YFSETQ. Germline trimming cut 2 bases from V and 9 bases from J; bases unmatched to any gene: 5. Here the CDR3 DNA reads TGCGCCAGCAGCTTAGGGACAGTTAGTTCACCCCTCCACTTT. Translating it yields CASSLGTVSSPLHF. The complete variable domain, with remaining parts taken from reference TRBV5-1 and TRBJ1-6, reads KAGVTQTPRYLIKTRGQQVTLSCSPISGHRSVSWYQQTPGQGLQFLFEYFSETQRNKGNFPGRFSGRQFSNSRSEMNVSTLELGDSALYLCASSLGTVSSPLHFGNGTRLTVT.

The rearrangement uses TRBV3-1 (or the pseudogene TRBV3-2) and TRBJ2-5, with TRBD2 matching over 9 bases. Unmatched junction bases numbered 9, after V lost 0 bases and J lost 4 bases. The CDR3 is 17 residues long. Germline V gene lookup returns CDR1 LGHDT and CDR2 YNNKEL (reference sequence). In DNA, the CDR3 is TGTGCCAGCAGCCAAGATATGGGTAGCGGGAGTCGAGAGACCCAGTACTTC. This translates into CASSQDMGSGSRETQYF.

The chain recombines TRBV5-1 with TRBJ1-2, with D uncertain. In germline, CDR1 is SGHRS, CDR2 YFSETQ. V was pared by 0 bases and J by 2 bases, with 8 bases between. The CDR3 loop spans 14 amino acids. DNA for the CDR3: TGCGCCAGCAGCTTGGCGGTCGGGAACTATGGCTACACCTTC. Its protein is CASSLAVGNYGYTF.

The J gene is TRBJ1-2, the V gene TRBV11-2, with D unresolved. The germline V and J ends were trimmed by 4 bases and 7 bases, with 13 bases remaining between them. The CDR3 is made up of 13 amino acids. The V gene's germline CDR1 is SGHAT and CDR2 FQNNGV. Here the CDR3 reads CASSYGPGSGYTF. DNA for the CDR3: TGTGCCAGCAGCTATGGGCCGGGGTCTGGCTACACCTTC. The full variable domain, its missing parts supplied by reference TRBV11-2 and TRBJ1-2, is EAGVAQSPRYKIIEKRQSVAFWCNPISGHATLYWYQQILGQGPKLLIQFQNNGVVDDSQLPKDRFSAERLKGVDSTLKIQPAKLEDSAVYLCASSYGPGSGYTFGSGTRLTVV.

A single count supports this clone. The genes are TRBV10-3 and TRBJ2-3; TRBD2 matches 7 bases. This CDR3 has 12 amino acids. Trimming removed 11 bases from V and 2 bases from J; junction bases left unmatched: 4. In germline, CDR1 is ENHRY, CDR2 SYGVKD. CDR3 nucleotide sequence: TGTGCCTCCAGCGGGATCACAGATACGCAGTATTTT. Its translation: CASSGITDTQYF.

This clone appeared a few times. The V and J genes are TRBV11-1 and TRBJ2-7; weak D call: TRBD1 (5 bases). V lost 5 bases, J lost 6 bases, and 17 bases lay in between. CDR3 length equals 14 residues. From germline, CDR1 is SGHAT and CDR2 FQDESV (reference sequence). Here the CDR3 reads CASSPNRIPGEQYF. The CDR3 bases are TGTGCCAGCAGCCCTAACAGGATTCCCGGCGAGCAGTACTTC.